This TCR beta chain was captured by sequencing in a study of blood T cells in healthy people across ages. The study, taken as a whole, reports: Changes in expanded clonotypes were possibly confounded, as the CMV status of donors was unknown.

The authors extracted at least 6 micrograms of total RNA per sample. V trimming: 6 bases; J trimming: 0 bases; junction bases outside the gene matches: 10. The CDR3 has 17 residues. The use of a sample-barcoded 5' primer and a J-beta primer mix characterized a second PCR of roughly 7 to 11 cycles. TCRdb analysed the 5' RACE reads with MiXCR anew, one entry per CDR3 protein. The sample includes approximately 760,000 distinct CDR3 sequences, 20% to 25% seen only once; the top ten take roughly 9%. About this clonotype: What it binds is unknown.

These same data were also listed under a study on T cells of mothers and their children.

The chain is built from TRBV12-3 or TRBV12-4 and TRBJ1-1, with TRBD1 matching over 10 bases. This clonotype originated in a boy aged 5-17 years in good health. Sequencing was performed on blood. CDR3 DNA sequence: TGTGCCAGCAGACCAGTCCCGGGACAGGGGATGAACACTGAAGCTTTCTTT. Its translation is CASRPVPGQGMNTEAFF.